Below, one T cell receptor beta chain is given with its context. Clones were sequenced by immunoSEQ multiplex PCR, and TCRdb holds only the in-frame ones, with some missing. Of 50,000 to 65,000 clones in the sample, 77% were seen once. This CDR3 region has 16 residues. Losses at the gene ends were 5 bases for V and 2 bases for J; bases not matched to a gene: 7. Germline V gene lookup returns CDR1 SGHTA and CDR2 FQGNSA. This record belongs to a study of radiotherapy plus CTLA-4 blockade in lung cancer. The source is a human donor with non-small cell lung cancer whose response to radiotherapy plus ipilimumab could not be evaluated. The sample in question was peripheral blood, obtained from a patient treated with radiotherapy plus ipilimumab. The chain uses TRBV7-2 and TRBJ2-5; 11 bases are shared with TRBD2. CDR3 coding DNA: TGTGCCAGCAGCGGAAAAGGGACTAGCGGACAAGAGACCCAGTACTTC. It translates to CASSGKGTSGQETQYF.